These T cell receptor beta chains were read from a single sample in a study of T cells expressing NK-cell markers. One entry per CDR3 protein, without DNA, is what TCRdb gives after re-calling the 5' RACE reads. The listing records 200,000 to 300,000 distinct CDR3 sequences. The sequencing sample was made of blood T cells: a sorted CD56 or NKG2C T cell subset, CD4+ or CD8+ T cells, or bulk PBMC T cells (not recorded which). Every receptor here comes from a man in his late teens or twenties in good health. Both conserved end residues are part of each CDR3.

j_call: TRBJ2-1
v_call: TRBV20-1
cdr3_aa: CSAREKTSGSRNEQFF

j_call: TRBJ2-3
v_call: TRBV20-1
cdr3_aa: CSVQREEDTQYF

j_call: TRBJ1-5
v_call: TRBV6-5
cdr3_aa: CASSYHLQGGGDQPQHF

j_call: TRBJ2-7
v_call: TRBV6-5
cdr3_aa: CASSYSGREQYF

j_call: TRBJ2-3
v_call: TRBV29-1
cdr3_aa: CSVLGDVSTDTQYF

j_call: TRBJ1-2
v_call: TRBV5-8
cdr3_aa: CASSLTGVLYGYTF

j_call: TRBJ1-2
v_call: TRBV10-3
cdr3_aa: CAISETGGGYTF

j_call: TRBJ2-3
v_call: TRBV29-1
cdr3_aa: CSVLGQGAQYF

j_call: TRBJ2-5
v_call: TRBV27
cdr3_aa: CATGNVGQETQYF

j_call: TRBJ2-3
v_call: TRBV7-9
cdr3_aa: CASSLPWRLAGVSDTQYF

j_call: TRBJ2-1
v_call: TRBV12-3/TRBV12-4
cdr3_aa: CASSLKLAGGRQFF

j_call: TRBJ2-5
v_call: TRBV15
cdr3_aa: CATSTFETQYF

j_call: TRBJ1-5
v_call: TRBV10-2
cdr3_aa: CASSESAGSNQPQHF

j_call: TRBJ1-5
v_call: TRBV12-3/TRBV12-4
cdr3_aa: CASSILGGPQHF

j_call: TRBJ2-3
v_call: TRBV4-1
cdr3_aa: CASSQEPRVDTQYF

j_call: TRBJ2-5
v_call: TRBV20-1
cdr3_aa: CSADSLAGGEETQYF

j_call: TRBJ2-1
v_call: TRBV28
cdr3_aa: CASSVGDRRPFF

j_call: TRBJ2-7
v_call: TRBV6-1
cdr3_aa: CASRRTGTYEQYF

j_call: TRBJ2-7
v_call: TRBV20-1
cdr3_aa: CSARPGLAGDLFIYEQYF

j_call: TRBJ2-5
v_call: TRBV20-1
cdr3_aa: CSARQGVAGGETQYF

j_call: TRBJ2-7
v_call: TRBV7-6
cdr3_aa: CASSLDAGREQYF

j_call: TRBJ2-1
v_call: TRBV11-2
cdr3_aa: CASSPLAGGPGSHGNEQFF

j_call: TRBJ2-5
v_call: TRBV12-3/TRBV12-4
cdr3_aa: CASRKKALRETQYF

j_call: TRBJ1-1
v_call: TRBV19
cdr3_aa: CASRFSEDTEAFF

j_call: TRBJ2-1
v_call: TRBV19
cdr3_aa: CASSMGDSAYNEQFF